Sequencing of this TCR beta chain was carried out in a study of cytomegalovirus exposure and HLA in healthy donors. Germline-derived CDR1 and CDR2 are SNHLY and FYNNEI. V lost 4 bases and J lost 8, with 11 bases in between. CDR3 size: 12 residues. General observations from the study: Presence/absence analyses treated sequencing depth as roughly uniform across donors. Reported findings show TCR beta sequences accurately forecast HLA-A and HLA-B alleles in most subjects.

60 Vbeta and 13 Jbeta primers were used in PCR. This table comes from immunoSEQ multiplex PCR, and its TCRdb copy is limited to in-frame clones, with some not included. Of 100,000 to 150,000 clones in the sample, about 74% were seen once. As for this clone: Its antigen is still unknown.

The V and J genes are TRBV2 and TRBJ1-2; D perhaps matches TRBD1 (6 bases). The material sequenced was PBMCs. The receptor was isolated from a woman in her forties or fifties in good health and CMV-seropositive. As DNA, the CDR3 is TGTGCCAGCAGTGTTGGGGGCGGGGGCTACACCTTC. Protein: CASSVGGGGYTF.